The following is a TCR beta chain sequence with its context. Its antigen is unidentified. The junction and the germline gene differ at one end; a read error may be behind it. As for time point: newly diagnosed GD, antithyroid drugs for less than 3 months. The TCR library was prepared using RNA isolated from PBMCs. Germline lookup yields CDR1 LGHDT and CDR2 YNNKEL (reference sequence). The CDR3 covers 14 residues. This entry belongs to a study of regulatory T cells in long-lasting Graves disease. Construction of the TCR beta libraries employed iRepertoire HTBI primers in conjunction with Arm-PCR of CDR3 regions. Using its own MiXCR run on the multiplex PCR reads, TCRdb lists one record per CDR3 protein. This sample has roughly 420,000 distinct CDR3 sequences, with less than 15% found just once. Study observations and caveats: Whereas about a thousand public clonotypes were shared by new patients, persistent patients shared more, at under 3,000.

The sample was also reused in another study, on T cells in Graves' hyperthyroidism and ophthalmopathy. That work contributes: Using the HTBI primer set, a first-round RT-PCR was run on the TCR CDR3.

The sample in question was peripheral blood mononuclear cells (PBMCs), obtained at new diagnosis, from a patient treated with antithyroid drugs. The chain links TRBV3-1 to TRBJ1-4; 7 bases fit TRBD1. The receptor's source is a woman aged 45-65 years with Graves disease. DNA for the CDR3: TGCGCCAGCAGCCAAGGGGGGGACAGTGAAAAACTGTTTTTT. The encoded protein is CASSQGGDSEKLFF. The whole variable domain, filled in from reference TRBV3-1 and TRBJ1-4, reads DTAVSQTPKYLVTQMGNDKSIKCEQNLGHDTMYWYKQDSKKFLKIMFSYNNKELIINETVPNRFSPKSPDKAHLNLHINSLELGDSAVYFCASSQGGDSEKLFFGSGTQLSVL.